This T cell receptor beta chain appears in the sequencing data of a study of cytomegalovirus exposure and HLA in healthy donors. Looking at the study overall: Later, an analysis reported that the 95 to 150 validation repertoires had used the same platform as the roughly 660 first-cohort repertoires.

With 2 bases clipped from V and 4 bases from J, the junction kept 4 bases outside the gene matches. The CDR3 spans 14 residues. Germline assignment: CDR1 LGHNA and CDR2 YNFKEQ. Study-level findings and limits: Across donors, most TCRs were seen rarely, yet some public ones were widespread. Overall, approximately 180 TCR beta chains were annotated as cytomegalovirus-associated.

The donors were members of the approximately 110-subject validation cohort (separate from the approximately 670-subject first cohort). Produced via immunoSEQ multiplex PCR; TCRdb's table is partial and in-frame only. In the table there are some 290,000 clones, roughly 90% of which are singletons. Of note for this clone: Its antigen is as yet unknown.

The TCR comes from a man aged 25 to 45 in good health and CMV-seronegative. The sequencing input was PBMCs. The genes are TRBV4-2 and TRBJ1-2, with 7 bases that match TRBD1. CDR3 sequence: CASSQIGDSYGYTF. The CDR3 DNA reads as TGTGCCAGCAGCCAAATTGGGGACAGCTATGGCTACACCTTC.